The 11 T cell receptor beta chains in this list originate from one sample, sequenced in a study of blood T cell repertoires in COVID-19. Libraries were prepared by immunoSEQ multiplex PCR; TCRdb keeps only in-frame clonotypes and omits some of them. The sample includes fewer than 45,000 clones, around 83% of them seen just once. Material: peripheral blood. The source is a human donor in a cohort sampled during active COVID-19.

This CDR3 is CAISGVGGGGQETQYF. CDR3 DNA: TGTGCCATCAGTGGAGTAGGAGGGGGGGGCCAAGAGACCCAGTACTTC. This chain uses TRBV10-3 with TRBJ2-5, with D possibly being TRBD2 (7 bases). From germline, CDR1 is ENHRY and CDR2 SYGVKD. Trimming removed 4 bases at V and 1 base at J, with 16 bases between. The CDR3 runs 16 residues.

V usage is TRBV5-4 and J usage is TRBJ1-2, with D maybe TRBD1 (5 bases). This CDR3 is built from 16 residues. Germline assignment: CDR1 SGHNT and CDR2 YYREEE (reference sequence). Trimming took off 1 base at V and 2 bases at J, with 15 bases between the two ends. The CDR3 sequence: CASSLPGKGSNYGYTF. The CDR3 region has the DNA TGTGCCAGCAGCTTGCCAGGGAAAGGTTCGAACTATGGCTACACCTTC.

The genes are TRBV21-1 and TRBJ2-7; the table's D call, TRBD1, was not checked against the DNA. TRBV21-1 is assigned pseudogene status. The CDR3 covers 15 residues. CDR3 region: CASSKDNRVIYEQYF. The CDR3 DNA reads TGTGCCAGCAGCAAAGATAACAGAGTTATCTACGAGCAGTACTTC.

The chain is built from TRBV5-4 and TRBJ2-3, with 10 bases aligning to TRBD2. V was pared by 2 bases and J by 7 bases, with 10 bases of the junction left unmatched. Germline values: CDR1 SGHNT, CDR2 YYREEE (reference sequence). CDR3 length: 16 amino acids. As DNA, the CDR3 is TGTGCCAGCAGCTTTGGTAGCGGGGGGCCGTTAAATACGCAGTATTTT. Translating it yields CASSFGSGGPLNTQYF.

This rearrangement joins TRBV27 to TRBJ2-2, with 8 bases aligning to TRBD2. The CDR3 length is 14 residues. Losses at the gene ends were 7 bases for V and 4 bases for J; bases not matched to a gene: 5. CDR1 MNHEY and CDR2 SMNVEV come from the germline V gene (reference sequence). The CDR3 here is CASMGGGPTGELFF. The CDR3 DNA follows: TGTGCCAGCATGGGCGGGGGGCCCACCGGGGAGCTGTTTTTT.

The rearrangement links TRBV2 to TRBJ1-5, with TRBD1 as a possible D gene (6 bases). The germline V and J ends were trimmed by 9 bases and 11 bases, with 17 bases remaining between them. Germline CDR1 reads SNHLY; CDR2 reads FYNNEI. This CDR3 spans 12 amino acids. The DNA of the CDR3 is TGTGCCAGTAACAGGGAGGGCGTGGCCCAGCATTTT. Protein product: CASNREGVAQHF.

The chain is built from TRBV6-4 and TRBJ1-1; the D gene is possibly TRBD1 (6 bases). The CDR3 has 15 amino acids. The V gene lost 4 bases and the J gene lost 1 base, with 13 bases spanning the gap. In germline, CDR1 is MRHNA, CDR2 SNTAGT. The CDR3 DNA reads as TGTGCCAGCAGTGGGGCCGTGGGGGCGAACACTGAAGCTTTCTTT. Translation gives CASSGAVGANTEAFF.

The chain has TRBV6-6 and TRBJ2-5; 7 bases agree with TRBD2. Germline V gives CDR1 MNHNY, CDR2 SVGAGI (reference sequence). V lost 6 bases, J lost 2 bases, and 0 bases stayed unmatched. The CDR3 runs to 12 residues. The CDR3 coding sequence is TGTGCCAGCAGGGGAGGGCAAGAGACCCAGTACTTC. Encoded protein: CASRGGQETQYF.

This chain uses TRBV7-2 with TRBJ2-3, with 11 bases fitting TRBD2. Germline values: CDR1 SGHTA, CDR2 FQGNSA. This CDR3 is built from 15 residues. The V segment lost 3 bases and the J segment 4 bases; nucleotides outside the gene matches: 3. The CDR3 sequence: CASSLGLAAPDTQYF. The DNA for the CDR3 is TGTGCCAGCAGCTTGGGACTAGCGGCCCCAGATACGCAGTATTTT. The variable domain in full, completed from reference TRBV7-2 and TRBJ2-3, reads GAGVSQSPSNKVTEKGKDVELRCDPISGHTALYWYRQSLGQGLEFLIYFQGNSAPDKSGLPSDRFSAERTGGSVSTLTIQRTQQEDSAVYLCASSLGLAAPDTQYFGPGTRLTVL.

This rearrangement joins TRBV6-1 to TRBJ1-5, with D possibly matching TRBD1 (5 bases). CDR1 is MNHNS and CDR2 is SASEGT in the germline V gene. This CDR3 has 13 residues. Trimming took 3 bases from V and 4 from J, leaving 7 bases between them. The CDR3 DNA reads as TGTGCCAGCAGTGAGACAGTGAATCAGCCCCAGCATTTT. Protein sequence: CASSETVNQPQHF.

This sequence joins TRBV6-5 and TRBJ2-5; perhaps TRBD1 as D (5 bases). V lost 5 bases to trimming and J lost 2 bases, with 12 bases between them. The germline V gene encodes CDR1 MNHEY and CDR2 SVGAGI. This CDR3 spans 14 amino acids. In nucleotides, the CDR3 is TGTGCCAGCAGTAGTCGACAGCCACAAGAGACCCAGTACTTC. Amino acids: CASSSRQPQETQYF.